These T cell receptor beta chains were read from a single sample in a study of T-cell reconstitution after alpha-beta-depleted transplantation in children. TCRdb re-derived calls from the PCR reads in MiXCR, one entry per CDR3 protein. The table shows hundreds of thousands of distinct CDR3 sequences, with around 13% occurring only once. The starting material was PBMCs, obtained before TCRalphabeta/CD19-depleted stem cell transplant. The receptor set was obtained from a girl aged 2-10 years with congenital amegakaryocytic thrombocytopenia, due to receive a stem cell transplant. The CDR3 runs from the conserved cysteine through the conserved F or W. A D gene is named only where the DNA matches it firmly.

v_call d_call cdr3_aa
TRBV29-1 NA CSVDLQGNQETQYF
TRBV11-2 NA CASSHAIVNEQFF
TRBV20-1 NA CSASRGAEGEAFF
TRBV4-2 TRBD2 CASSQVKLAGVGVEQFF
TRBV20-1 NA CSAINRVTSNEQFF
TRBV5-1 TRBD2 CASSLAVAGLYTNEQFF
TRBV12-3/TRBV12-4 TRBD1 CASSQTGQGYVHEQYF
TRBV24-1 NA CATSDDSYPGYGYTF
TRBV27 NA CASSPRTPAGEQYF
TRBV29-1 NA CSVEDRVRDRYYGYTF
TRBV29-1 TRBD1 CSVATGGDGYTF
TRBV5-1 TRBD2 CASSLVLAGDGADTQYF
TRBV5-1 NA CASSPGGNSVGEQYF
TRBV5-1 TRBD2 CASSLRPGGGSYNEQFF
TRBV7-9 NA CASGLWNTGELFF
TRBV12-3/TRBV12-4 TRBD2 CASSDGLAGVSSVETQYF
TRBV2 TRBD2 CASSGRTSGYNEQFF
TRBV5-5 NA CASTNPLRGHNEQFF
TRBV20-1 TRBD2 CSARDSRTGTSGSWEQFF
TRBV5-1 TRBD1 CASSLEGASNQPQHF
TRBV20-1 NA CSARSLPGGLYGYTF
TRBV29-1 NA CSVEVGQGTDTQYF
TRBV7-3 NA CASRPSGNSYEQYF
TRBV7-8 NA CASSLYYLSGANVLTF
TRBV4-2 TRBD2 CASSQGLAGGIDTQYF
TRBV6-1 NA CASSPPLGGNEQFF
TRBV5-1 NA CASSSPSFSSYEQYF
TRBV29-1 NA CSVEKGGRVRTDTQYF
TRBV27 TRBD2 CASSFVGGPWVNEQFF
TRBV12-3/TRBV12-4 NA CASRERNYGYTF
TRBV20-1 TRBD2 CSARDPLTGLAGGFDEQYF
TRBV20-1 NA CSASPSGADTQYF
TRBV20-1 NA CSARSGYNEQFF
TRBV5-1 TRBD2 CASSLVLAGETNTGELFF
TRBV9 NA CASSVARVSTGELFF
TRBV7-9 NA CASSRTRLGSETQYF
TRBV27 TRBD2 CASSFGREFYYEQYF
TRBV5-1 NA CASSLESQVEAFF
TRBV7-9 TRBD2 CASTLAGVEDTQYF
TRBV27 TRBD2 CASSGLAGAREQYF
TRBV12-3/TRBV12-4 NA CASSSIGSGGYEQYF
TRBV7-6 TRBD2 CASSATSGTNTGELFF
TRBV3-1 NA CASSGWSSNHEQYF
TRBV19 NA CASSIGGDEQFF
TRBV29-1 NA CSVPTNNEQFF
TRBV12-3/TRBV12-4 TRBD2 CASSFMAGVHNEQFF
TRBV2 TRBD2 CAIGTSGRAVQFF
TRBV9 TRBD2 CASSVGLAAAYEQYF
TRBV7-9 TRBD1 CASSPRDRGGDTQYF
TRBV27 NA CASSLSYRGAGNTIYF